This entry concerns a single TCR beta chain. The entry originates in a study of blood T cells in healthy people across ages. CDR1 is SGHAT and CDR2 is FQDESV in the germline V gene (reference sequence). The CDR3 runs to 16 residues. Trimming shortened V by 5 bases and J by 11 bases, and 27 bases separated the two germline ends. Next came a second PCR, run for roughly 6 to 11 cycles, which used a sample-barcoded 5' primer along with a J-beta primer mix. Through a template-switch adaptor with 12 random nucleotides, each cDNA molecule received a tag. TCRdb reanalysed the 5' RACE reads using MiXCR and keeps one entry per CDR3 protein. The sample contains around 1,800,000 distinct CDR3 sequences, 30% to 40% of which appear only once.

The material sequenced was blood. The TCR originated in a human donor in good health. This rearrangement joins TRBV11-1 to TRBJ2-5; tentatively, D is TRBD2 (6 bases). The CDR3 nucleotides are TGTGCCAGCAGCCCCACGAGGAGCGGGCTGCGCGGGGAGCAGTACTTC. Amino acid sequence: CASSPTRSGLRGEQYF.